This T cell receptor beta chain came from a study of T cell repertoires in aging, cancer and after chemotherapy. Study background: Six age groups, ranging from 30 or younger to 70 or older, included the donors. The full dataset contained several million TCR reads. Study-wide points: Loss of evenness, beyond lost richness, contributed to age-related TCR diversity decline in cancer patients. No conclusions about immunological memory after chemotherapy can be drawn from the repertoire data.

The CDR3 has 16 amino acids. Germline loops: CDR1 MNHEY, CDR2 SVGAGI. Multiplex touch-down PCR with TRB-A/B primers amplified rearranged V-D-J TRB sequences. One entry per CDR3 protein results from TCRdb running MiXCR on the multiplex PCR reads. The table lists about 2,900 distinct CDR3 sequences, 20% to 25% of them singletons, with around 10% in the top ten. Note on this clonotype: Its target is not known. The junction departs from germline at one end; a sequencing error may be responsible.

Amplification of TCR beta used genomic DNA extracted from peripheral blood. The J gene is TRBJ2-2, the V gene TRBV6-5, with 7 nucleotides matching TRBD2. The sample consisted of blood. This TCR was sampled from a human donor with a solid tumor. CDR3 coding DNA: TGTACCAGCAGTTACGGCCCGGGGGGAACCACCGGGGAGCTGTTTTTT. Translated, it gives CTSSYGPGGTTGELFF.